What follows are 2 T cell receptor beta chains derived from one specimen sequenced in a study of OX40 agonist ivuxolimab in advanced cancers. TCRdb's table, derived via immunoSEQ multiplex PCR, lists solely in-frame clones and lacks some. The sample holds tens of thousands of clones, 70% to 90% seen once. The specimen comprised CD4+ or CD8+ T cells sorted from blood, sampled in a trial of the OX40 agonist ivuxolimab. The receptors originated from an adult with an advanced solid tumor such as melanoma, head and neck, liver or kidney cancer.

The chain employs TRBV9 and TRBJ2-1, with D possibly matching TRBD2 (6 bases). The CDR3 loop spans 14 amino acids. Germline assignment: CDR1 SGDLS and CDR2 YYNGEE. Deletions cut 7 bases from V and 8 bases from J, with 19 bases between. The CDR3 loop reads CASGRGTGIDEQFF. The CDR3 coding sequence is TGTGCCAGCGGGAGAGGGACTGGTATTGATGAGCAGTTCTTC. Supplemented by reference TRBV9 and TRBJ2-1, the full variable domain reads DSGVTQTPKHLITATGQRVTLRCSPRSGDLSVYWYQQSLDQGLQFLIQYYNGEERAKGNILERFSAQQFPDLHSELNLSSLELGDSALYFCASGRGTGIDEQFFGPGTRLTVL.

The gene calls are TRBV4-1 and TRBJ1-1; D is uncertain. Trimming pared 1 base from V and 7 bases from J, leaving 10 bases between. The CDR3 loop spans 13 amino acids. Germline loops: CDR1 MGHRA, CDR2 YSYEKL. This chain's CDR3 is CASSQAPRDEAFF. The CDR3 nucleotides read TGCGCCAGCAGCCAAGCTCCCCGGGATGAAGCTTTCTTT.